This T cell receptor beta chain was observed in a study of blood T cell repertoires in COVID-19. Across the study: Acute and convalescent COVID-19 specimens originated in the United States, Italy and Spain. In each case, the material was cDNA or gDNA derived from T cells, B-cell-depleted T cells, or PBMCs.

In the authors' workflow: Using reference gene primer amplification, nucleated cell counts were estimated. Profiled with immunoSEQ multiplex PCR; TCRdb holds only in-frame clones, not every one. V, J and clone size are taken as reported in that table, and D and trimming were inferred from the DNA itself. The sample lists hundreds of thousands of clones, 70% to 90% occurring once. V dropped 6 bases and J dropped 5; count of bases not matched to a gene: 4. Germline V gene data show CDR1 as LNHNV and CDR2 as YYDKDF (reference sequence). The CDR3 contains 13 residues. Sequenced material: peripheral blood. The source of this sequence is a man in his fifties or sixties with active or convalescent COVID-19. This chain joins TRBV15 and TRBJ2-7; the match to TRBD1 covers 10 bases. CDR3 in amino acids: CATRDRGLHEQYF. The DNA of the CDR3 is TGTGCCACCAGGGACAGGGGGTTACACGAGCAGTACTTC.